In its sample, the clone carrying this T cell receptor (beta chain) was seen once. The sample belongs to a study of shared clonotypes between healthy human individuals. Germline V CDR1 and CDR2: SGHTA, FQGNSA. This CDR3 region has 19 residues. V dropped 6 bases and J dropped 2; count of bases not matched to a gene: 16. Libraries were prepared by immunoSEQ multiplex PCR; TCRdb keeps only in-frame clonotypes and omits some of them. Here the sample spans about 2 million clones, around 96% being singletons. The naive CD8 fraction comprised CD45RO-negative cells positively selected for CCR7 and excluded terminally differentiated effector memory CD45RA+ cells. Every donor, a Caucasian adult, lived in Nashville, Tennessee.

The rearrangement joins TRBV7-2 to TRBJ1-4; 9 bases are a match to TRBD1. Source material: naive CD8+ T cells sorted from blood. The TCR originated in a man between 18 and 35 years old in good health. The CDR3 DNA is TGTGCCAGCAGTTCGATCGGGACAGGGAGAGGAGGCACTAATGAAAAACTGTTTTTT. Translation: CASSSIGTGRGGTNEKLFF. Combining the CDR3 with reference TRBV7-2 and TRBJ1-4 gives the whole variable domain GAGVSQSPSNKVTEKGKDVELRCDPISGHTALYWYRQSLGQGLEFLIYFQGNSAPDKSGLPSDRFSAERTGGSVSTLTIQRTQQEDSAVYLCASSSIGTGRGGTNEKLFFGSGTQLSVL.